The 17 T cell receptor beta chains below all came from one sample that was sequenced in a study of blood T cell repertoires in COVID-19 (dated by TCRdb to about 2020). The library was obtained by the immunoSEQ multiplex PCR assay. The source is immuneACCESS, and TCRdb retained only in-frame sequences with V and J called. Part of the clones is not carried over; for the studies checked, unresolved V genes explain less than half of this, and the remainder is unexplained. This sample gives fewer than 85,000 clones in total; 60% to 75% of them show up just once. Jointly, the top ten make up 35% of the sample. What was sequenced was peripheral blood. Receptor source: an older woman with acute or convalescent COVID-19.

Written as DNA, the CDR3 is TGTGCCAGCAGTTTCTCAGGGGCCCCCTTTTTATGGGGCTACACCTTC. Translated, it gives CASSFSGAPFLWGYTF. The gene calls are TRBV27 and TRBJ1-2; possibly TRBD1 for D (6 bases). The CDR3 has 16 amino acids. V was clipped by 3 bases and J by 8 bases, with 22 bases between them. The germline V gene encodes CDR1 MNHEY and CDR2 SMNVEV (reference sequence).

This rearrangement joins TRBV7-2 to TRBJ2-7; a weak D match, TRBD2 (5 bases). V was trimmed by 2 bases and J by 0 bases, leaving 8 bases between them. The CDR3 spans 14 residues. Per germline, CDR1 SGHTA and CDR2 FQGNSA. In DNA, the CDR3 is TGTGCCAGCAGCTTAAGCGGCAGCTCCTACGAGCAGTACTTC. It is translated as CASSLSGSSYEQYF.

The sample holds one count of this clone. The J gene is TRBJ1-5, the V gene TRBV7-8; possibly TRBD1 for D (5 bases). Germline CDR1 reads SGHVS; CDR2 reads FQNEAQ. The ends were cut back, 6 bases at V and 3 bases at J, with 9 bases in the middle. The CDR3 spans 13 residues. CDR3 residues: CASSSGYNQPQHF. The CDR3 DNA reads TGTGCCAGCAGTTCAGGGTACAATCAGCCCCAGCATTTT.

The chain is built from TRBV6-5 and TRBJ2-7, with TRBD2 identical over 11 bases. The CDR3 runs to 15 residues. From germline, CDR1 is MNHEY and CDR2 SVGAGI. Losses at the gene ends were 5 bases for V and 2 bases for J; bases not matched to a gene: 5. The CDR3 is CASSPLAGDPYEQYF. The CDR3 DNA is TGTGCCAGCAGTCCACTAGCGGGGGATCCCTACGAGCAGTACTTC.

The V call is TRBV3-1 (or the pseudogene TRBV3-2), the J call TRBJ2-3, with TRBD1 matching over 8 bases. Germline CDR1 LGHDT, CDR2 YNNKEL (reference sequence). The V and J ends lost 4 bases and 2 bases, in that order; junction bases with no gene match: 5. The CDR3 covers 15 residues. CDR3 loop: CASSLRTGYTDTQYF. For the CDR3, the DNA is TGTGCCAGCAGCCTCCGGACAGGGTACACAGATACGCAGTATTTT.

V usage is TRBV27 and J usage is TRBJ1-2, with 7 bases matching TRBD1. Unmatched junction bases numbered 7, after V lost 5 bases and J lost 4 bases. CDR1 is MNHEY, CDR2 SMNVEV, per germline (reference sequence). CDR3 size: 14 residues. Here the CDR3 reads CASSPGGRTYGYTF. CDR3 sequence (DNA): TGTGCCAGCAGTCCAGGGGGACGGACCTATGGCTACACCTTC.

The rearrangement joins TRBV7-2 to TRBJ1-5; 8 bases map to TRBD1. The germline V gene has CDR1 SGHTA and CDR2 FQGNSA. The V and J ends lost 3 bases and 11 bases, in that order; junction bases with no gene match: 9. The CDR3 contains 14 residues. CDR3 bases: TGTGCCAGCAGCTTGGACAGGGTCCTTGGGGCCCAGCATTTT. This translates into CASSLDRVLGAQHF.

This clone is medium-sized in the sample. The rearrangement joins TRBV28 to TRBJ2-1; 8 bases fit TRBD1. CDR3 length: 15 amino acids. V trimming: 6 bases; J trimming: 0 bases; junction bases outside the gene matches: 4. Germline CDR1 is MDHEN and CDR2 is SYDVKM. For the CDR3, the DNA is TGTGCCAGCAGCCCTGGACAGGGCTCCTACAATGAGCAGTTCTTC. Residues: CASSPGQGSYNEQFF.

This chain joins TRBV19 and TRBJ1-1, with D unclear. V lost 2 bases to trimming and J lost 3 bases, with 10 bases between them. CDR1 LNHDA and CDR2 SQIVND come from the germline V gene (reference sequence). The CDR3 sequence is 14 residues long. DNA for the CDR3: TGTGCCAGTAGTATATCAGGTCGGTACACTGAAGCTTTCTTT. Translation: CASSISGRYTEAFF.

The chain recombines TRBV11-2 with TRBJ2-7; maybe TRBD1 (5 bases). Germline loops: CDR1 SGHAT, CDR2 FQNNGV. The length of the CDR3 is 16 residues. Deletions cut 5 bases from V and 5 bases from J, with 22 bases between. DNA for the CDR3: TGTGCCAGCAGCCCGCTAGGGGCCCGAGTGGGCCACGAGCAGTACTTC. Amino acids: CASSPLGARVGHEQYF.

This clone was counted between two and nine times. The CDR3 nucleotides read TGTGCCAGCAGCCGGGCAGGGGCGCGGGATACGCAGTATTTT. Translation gives CASSRAGARDTQYF. The chain links TRBV14 to TRBJ2-3, with D perhaps matching TRBD1 (6 bases). V lost 4 bases to trimming and J lost 6 bases, with 14 bases between them. The CDR3 runs 14 residues. CDR1 is SGHDN and CDR2 is FVKESK in the germline V gene.

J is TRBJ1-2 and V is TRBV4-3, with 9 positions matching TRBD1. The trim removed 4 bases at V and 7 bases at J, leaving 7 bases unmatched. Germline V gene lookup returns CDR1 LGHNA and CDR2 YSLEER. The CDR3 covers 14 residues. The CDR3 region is CASSLGTGLLGYTF. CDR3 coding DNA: TGCGCCAGCAGCCTCGGGACAGGGCTTCTTGGCTACACCTTC.

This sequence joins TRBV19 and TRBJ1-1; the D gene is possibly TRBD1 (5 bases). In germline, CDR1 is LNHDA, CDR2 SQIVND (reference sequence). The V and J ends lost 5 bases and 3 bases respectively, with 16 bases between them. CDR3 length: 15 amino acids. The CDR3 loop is CASSPQGRGYTEAFF. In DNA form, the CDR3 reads TGTGCCAGTAGTCCCCAGGGAAGGGGATACACTGAAGCTTTCTTT. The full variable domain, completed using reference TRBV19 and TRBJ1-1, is DGGITQSPKYLFRKEGQNVTLSCEQNLNHDAMYWYRQDPGQGLRLIYYSQIVNDFQKGDIAEGYSVSREKKESFPLTVTSAQKNPTAFYLCASSPQGRGYTEAFFGQGTRLTVV.

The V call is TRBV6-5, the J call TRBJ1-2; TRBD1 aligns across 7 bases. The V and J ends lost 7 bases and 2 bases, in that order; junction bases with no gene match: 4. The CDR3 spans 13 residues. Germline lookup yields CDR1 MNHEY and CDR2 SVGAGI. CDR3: CASTPTGNYGYTF. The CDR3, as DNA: TGTGCCAGCACTCCGACAGGGAACTATGGCTACACCTTC.

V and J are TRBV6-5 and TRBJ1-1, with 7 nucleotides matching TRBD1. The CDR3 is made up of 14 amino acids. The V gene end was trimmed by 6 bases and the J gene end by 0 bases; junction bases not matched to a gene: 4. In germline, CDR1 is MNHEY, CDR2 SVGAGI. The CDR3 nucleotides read TGTGCCAGCAGACAGGGGCTTATGAACACTGAAGCTTTCTTT. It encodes CASRQGLMNTEAFF.

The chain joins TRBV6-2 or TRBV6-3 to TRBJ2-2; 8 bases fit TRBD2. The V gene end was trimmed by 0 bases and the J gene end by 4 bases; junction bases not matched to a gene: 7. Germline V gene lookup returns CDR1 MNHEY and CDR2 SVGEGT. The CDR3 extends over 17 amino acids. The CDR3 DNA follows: TGTGCCAGCAGTTACTCGTCGGGAGGGGTCCCCACCGGGGAGCTGTTTTTT. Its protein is CASSYSSGGVPTGELFF.

The CDR3 DNA is TGTGCCAGCAGCATGCAGCGTAATGAAAAACTGTTTTTT. It specifies CASSMQRNEKLFF. The chain combines TRBV11-2 with TRBJ1-4, with D hard to call. V was clipped by 5 bases and J by 4 bases, with 8 bases between them. The CDR3 length is 13 residues. Germline assignment: CDR1 SGHAT and CDR2 FQNNGV. The full variable domain, in which reference TRBV11-2 and TRBJ1-4 provide the parts outside the CDR3, is EAGVAQSPRYKIIEKRQSVAFWCNPISGHATLYWYQQILGQGPKLLIQFQNNGVVDDSQLPKDRFSAERLKGVDSTLKIQPAKLEDSAVYLCASSMQRNEKLFFGSGTQLSVL.